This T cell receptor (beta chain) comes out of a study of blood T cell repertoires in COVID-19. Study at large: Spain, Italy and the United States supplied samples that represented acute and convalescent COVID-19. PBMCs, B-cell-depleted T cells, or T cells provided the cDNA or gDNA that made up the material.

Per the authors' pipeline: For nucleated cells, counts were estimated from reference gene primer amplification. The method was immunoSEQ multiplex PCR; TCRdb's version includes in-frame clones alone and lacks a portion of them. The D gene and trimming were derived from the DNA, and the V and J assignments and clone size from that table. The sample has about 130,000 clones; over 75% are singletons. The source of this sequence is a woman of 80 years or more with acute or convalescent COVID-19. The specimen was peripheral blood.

CDR3 amino acids: CSVFPLGQGTKNIQYF. CDR3 DNA sequence: TGCAGCGTCTTCCCCCTCGGCCAGGGAACCAAAAACATTCAGTACTTC. This chain joins TRBV29-1 and TRBJ2-4, with a tentative D call TRBD1 (5 bases). The CDR3 totals 16 residues. Trimming left V 6 bases short and J 2 bases short, with 20 bases between. Per the germline V gene, CDR1 is SQVTM and CDR2 is ANQGSEA.